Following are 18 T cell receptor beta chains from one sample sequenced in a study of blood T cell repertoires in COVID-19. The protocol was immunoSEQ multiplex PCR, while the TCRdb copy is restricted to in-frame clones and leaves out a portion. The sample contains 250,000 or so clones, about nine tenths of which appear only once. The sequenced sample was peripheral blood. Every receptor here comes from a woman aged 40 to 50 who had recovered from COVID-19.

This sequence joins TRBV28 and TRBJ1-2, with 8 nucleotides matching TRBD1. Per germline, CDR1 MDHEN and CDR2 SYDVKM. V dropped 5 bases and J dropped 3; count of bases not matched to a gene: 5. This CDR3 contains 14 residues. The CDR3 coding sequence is TGTGCCAGCAGTAGTCCACAGGGGGACTATGGCTACACCTTC. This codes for CASSSPQGDYGYTF.

DNA of the CDR3: TGTGCCACCAGCAGAGATACGTGGGCCCACGAGCAGTACTTC. It specifies CATSRDTWAHEQYF. The gene calls are TRBV15 and TRBJ2-7; D gene unclear. From germline, CDR1 is LNHNV and CDR2 YYDKDF (reference sequence). The V end lost 0 bases, the J end lost 5 bases, and 11 bases lay between the germline ends. This CDR3 has 14 amino acids.

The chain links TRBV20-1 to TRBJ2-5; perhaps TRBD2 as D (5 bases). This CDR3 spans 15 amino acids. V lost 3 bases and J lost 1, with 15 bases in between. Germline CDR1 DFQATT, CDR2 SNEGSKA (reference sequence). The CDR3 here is CSASYTRSFQETQYF. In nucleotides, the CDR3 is TGCAGTGCTAGTTATACTAGGAGCTTCCAAGAGACCCAGTACTTC.

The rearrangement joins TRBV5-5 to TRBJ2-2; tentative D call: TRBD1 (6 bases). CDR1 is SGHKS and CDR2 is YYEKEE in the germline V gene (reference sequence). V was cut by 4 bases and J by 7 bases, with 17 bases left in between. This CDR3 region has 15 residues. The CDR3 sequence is CASSIQGVENGELFF. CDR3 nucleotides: TGTGCCAGCAGCATACAGGGAGTTGAGAACGGGGAGCTGTTTTTT.

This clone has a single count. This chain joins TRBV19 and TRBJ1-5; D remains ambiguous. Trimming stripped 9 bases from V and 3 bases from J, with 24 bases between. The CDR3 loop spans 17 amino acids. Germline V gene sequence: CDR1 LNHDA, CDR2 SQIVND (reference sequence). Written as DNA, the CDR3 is TGTGCCAGCAACACTCGAGCCGGGAATCCACCCAATCAGCCCCAGCATTTT. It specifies CASNTRAGNPPNQPQHF.

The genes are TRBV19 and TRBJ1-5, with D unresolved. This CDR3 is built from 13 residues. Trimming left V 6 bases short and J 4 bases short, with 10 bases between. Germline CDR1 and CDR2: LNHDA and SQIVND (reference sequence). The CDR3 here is CASSSERNQPQHF. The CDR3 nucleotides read TGTGCCAGTAGCAGTGAGAGGAATCAGCCCCAGCATTTT.

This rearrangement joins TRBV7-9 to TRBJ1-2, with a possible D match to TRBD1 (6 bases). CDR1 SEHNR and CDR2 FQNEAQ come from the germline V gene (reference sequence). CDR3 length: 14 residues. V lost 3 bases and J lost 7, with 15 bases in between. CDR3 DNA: TGTGCCAGCAGCTTTTTCGGCCAGGGGAGTGGCTACACCTTC. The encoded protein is CASSFFGQGSGYTF.

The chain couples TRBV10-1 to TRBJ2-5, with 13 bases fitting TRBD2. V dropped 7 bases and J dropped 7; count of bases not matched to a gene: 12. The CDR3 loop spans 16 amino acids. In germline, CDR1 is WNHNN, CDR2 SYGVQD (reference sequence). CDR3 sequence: CASNTGTSGTSGTQYF. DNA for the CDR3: TGCGCCAGCAATACCGGGACTAGCGGGACCTCGGGGACCCAGTACTTC.

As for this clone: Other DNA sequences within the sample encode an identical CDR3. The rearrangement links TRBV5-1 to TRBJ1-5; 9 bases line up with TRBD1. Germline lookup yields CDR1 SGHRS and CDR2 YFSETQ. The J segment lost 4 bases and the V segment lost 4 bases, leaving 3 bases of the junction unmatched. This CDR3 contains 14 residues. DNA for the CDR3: TGCGCCAGCAGCCCCGGGACAGGGAATCAGCCCCAGCATTTT. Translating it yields CASSPGTGNQPQHF.

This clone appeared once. CDR3 loop: CASSLKGRYGYTF. Written as DNA, the CDR3 is TGTGCCAGCAGTTTAAAAGGGAGGTATGGCTACACCTTC. The chain uses TRBV28 and TRBJ1-2; D unclear. V dropped 2 bases and J dropped 5 bases, with 9 bases sitting between them. Germline V gene lookup returns CDR1 MDHEN and CDR2 SYDVKM. The CDR3 consists of 13 residues.

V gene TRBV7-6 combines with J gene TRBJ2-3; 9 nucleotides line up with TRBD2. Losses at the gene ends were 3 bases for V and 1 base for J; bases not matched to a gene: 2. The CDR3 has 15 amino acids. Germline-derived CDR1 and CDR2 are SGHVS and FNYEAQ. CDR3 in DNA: TGTGCCAGCAGCTTTGGGACTAGCCGCACAGATACGCAGTATTTT. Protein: CASSFGTSRTDTQYF.

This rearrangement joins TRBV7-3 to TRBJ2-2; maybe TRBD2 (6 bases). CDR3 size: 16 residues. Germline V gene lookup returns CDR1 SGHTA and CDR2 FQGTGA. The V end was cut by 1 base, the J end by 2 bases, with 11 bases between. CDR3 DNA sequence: TGTGCCAGCAGCTTAATGTCGGGGGATAACACCGGGGAGCTGTTTTTT. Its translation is CASSLMSGDNTGELFF.

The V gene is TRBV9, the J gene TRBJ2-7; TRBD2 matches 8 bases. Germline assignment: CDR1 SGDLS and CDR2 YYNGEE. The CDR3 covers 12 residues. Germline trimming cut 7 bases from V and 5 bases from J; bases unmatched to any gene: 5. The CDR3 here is CASLGGGHEQYF. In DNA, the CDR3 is TGTGCCAGCCTCGGGGGGGGACACGAGCAGTACTTC.

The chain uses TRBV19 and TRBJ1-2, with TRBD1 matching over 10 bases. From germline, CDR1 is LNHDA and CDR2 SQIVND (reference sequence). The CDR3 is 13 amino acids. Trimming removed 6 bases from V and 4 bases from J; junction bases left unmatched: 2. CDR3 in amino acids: CASRGQGIYGYTF. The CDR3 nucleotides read TGTGCCAGTAGGGGACAGGGGATCTATGGCTACACCTTC.

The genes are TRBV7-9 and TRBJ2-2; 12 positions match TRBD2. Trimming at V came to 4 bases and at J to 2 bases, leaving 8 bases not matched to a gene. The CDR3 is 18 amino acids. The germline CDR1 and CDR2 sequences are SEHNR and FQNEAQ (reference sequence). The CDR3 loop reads CASSSSWTSGVNTGELFF. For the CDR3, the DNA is TGTGCCAGCAGCTCCTCTTGGACTAGCGGGGTCAACACCGGGGAGCTGTTTTTT. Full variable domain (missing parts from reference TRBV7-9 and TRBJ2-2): DTGVSQNPRHKITKRGQNVTFRCDPISEHNRLYWYRQTLGQGPEFLTYFQNEAQLEKSRLLSDRFSAERPKGSFSTLEIQRTEQGDSAMYLCASSSSWTSGVNTGELFFGEGSRLTVL.

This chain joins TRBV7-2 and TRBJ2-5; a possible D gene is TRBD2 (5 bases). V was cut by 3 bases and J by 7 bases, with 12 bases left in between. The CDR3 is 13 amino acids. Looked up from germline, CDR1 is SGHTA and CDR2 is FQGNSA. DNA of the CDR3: TGTGCCAGCAGCTTCGGTCAACTAGGGACCCAGTACTTC. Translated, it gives CASSFGQLGTQYF.

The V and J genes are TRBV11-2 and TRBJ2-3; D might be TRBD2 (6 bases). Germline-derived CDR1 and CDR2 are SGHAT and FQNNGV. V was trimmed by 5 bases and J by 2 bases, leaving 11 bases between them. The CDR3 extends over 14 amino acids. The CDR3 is CASSALADTDTQYF. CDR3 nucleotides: TGTGCCAGCAGCGCCTTAGCGGACACAGATACGCAGTATTTT.

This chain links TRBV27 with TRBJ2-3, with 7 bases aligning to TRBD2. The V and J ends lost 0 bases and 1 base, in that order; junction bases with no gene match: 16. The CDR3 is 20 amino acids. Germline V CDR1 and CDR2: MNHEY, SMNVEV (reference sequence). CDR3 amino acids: CASSLSAAWGSGPGTDTQYF. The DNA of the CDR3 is TGTGCCAGCAGTTTATCGGCCGCCTGGGGTAGCGGGCCTGGCACAGATACGCAGTATTTT.